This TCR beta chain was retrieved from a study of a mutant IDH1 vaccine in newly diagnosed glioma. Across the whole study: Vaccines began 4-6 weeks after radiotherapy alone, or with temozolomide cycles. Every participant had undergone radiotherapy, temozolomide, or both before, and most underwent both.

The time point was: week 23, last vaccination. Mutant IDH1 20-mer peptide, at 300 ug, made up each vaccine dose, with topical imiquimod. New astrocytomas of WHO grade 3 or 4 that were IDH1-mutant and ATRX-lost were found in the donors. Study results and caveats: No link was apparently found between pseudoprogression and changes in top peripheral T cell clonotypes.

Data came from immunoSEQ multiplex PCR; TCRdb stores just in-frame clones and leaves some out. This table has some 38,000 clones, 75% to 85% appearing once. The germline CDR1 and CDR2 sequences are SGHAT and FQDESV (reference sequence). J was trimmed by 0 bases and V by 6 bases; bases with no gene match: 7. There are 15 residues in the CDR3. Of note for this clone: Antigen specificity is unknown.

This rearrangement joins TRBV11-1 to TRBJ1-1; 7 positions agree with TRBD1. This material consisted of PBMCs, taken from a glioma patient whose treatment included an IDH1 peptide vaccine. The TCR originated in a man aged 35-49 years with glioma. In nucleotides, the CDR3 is TGTGCCAGCAGTCGACTGACAGGGATGAACACTGAAGCTTTCTTT. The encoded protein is CASSRLTGMNTEAFF.